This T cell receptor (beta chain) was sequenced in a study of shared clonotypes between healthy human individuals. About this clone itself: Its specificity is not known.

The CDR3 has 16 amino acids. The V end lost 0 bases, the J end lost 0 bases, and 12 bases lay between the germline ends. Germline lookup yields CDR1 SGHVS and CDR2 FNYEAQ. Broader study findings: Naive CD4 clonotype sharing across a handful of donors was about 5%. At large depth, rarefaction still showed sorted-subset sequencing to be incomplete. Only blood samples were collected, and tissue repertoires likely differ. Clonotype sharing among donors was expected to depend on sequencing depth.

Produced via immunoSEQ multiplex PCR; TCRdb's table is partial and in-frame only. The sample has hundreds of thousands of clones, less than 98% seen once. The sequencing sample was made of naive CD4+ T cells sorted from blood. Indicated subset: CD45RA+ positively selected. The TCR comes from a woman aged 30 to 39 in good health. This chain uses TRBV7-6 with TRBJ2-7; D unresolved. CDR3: CASSLAEGYHSYEQYF. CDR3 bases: TGTGCCAGCAGCTTAGCTGAAGGGTACCACTCCTACGAGCAGTACTTC. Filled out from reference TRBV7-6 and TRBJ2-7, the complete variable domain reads GAGVSQSPRYKVTKRGQDVALRCDPISGHVSLYWYRQALGQGPEFLTYFNYEAQQDKSGLPNDRFSAERPEGSISTLTIQRTEQRDSAMYRCASSLAEGYHSYEQYFGPGTRLTVT.